This T cell receptor (beta chain) was documented in a study of long-term antiretroviral therapy in people with HIV. CDR3 length equals 13 residues. V lost 2 bases, J lost 4 bases, and 8 bases lay in between. Germline CDR1 KGHSH, CDR2 LQKENI. Version v3.0 of the immunoSEQ assay ran at survey level. Here immunoSEQ multiplex PCR was the method, and the copy in TCRdb shows in-frame clones only, minus some. The sample shows more than 20,000 clones, around four fifths of them seen only once. Here the sequenced sample was unsorted PBMCs, taken roughly 4 years after starting antiretroviral therapy. The J gene is TRBJ2-5, the V gene TRBV18; possibly TRBD1 for D (5 bases). The TCR originated in a young man with HIV. The CDR3 sequence is CASSPVGVETQYF. The CDR3, as DNA: TGTGCCAGCTCACCAGTAGGGGTAGAGACCCAGTACTTC.